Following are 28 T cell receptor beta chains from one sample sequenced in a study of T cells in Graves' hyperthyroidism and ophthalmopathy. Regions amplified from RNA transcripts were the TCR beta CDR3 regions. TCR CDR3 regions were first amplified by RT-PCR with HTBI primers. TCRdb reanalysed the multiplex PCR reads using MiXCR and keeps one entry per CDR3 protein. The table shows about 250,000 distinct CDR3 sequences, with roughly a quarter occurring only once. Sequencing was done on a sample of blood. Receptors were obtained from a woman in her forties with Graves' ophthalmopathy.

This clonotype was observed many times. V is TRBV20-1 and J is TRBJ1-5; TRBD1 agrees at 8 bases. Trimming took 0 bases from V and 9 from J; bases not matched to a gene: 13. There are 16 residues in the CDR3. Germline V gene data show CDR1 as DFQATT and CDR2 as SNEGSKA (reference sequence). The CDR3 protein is CSARDLGQGGFSPQHF. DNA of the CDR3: TGCAGTGCTAGAGATCTCGGACAGGGAGGATTTTCGCCCCAGCATTTT.

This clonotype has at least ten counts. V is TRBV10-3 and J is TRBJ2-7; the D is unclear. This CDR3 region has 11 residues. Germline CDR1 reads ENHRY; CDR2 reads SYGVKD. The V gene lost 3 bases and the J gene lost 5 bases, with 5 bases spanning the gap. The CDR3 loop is CAISEWNEQYF. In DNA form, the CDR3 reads TGTGCCATCAGTGAATGGAACGAGCAGTACTTC.

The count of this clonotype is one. The CDR3 region has the DNA TGTGCCAGCAGTTTTGACAGGCACAATCAGCCCCAGCATTTT. Translation gives CASSFDRHNQPQHF. The chain combines TRBV12-3 or TRBV12-4 with TRBJ1-5; a possible D gene is TRBD1 (6 bases). V lost 3 bases and J lost 3, with 9 bases in between. The CDR3 is made up of 14 amino acids.

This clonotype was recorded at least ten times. The CDR3 DNA reads TGTGCCAGCTCGCCCATGAGGGGTTCAGAGACCCAGTACTTC. This encodes CASSPMRGSETQYF. The rearrangement uses TRBV18 and TRBJ2-5; D possibly uses TRBD1 or TRBD2 (5 bases each). The CDR3 is 14 amino acids. Germline CDR1 KGHSH, CDR2 LQKENI. Trimming stripped 6 bases from V and 4 bases from J, with 15 bases between.

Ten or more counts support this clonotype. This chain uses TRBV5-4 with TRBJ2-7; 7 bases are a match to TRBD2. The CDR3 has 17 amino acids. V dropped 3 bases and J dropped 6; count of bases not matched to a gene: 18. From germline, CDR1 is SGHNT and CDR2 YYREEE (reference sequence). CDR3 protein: CASSYGLGLQNPREQYF. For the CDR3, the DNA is TGTGCCAGCAGCTATGGACTAGGTCTCCAGAACCCTCGCGAGCAGTACTTC.

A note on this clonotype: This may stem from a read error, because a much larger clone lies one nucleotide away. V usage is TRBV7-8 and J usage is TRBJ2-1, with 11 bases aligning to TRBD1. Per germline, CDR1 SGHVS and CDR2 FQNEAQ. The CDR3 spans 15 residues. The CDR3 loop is CAGSPRTGGLNEQFF. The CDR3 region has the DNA TGTGCCGGCAGCCCCAGGACAGGGGGCTTGAATGAGCAGTTCTTC.

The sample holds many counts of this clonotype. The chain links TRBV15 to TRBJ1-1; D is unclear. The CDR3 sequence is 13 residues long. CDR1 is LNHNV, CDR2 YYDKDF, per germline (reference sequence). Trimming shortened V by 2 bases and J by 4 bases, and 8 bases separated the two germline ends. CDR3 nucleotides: TGTGCCACCAGCAGAATCCATAGCACTGAAGCTTTCTTT. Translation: CATSRIHSTEAFF.

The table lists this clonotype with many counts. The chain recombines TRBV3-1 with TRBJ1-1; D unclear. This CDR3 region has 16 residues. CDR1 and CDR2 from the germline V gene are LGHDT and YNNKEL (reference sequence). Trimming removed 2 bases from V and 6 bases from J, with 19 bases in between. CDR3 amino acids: CASSQNSGTRRAEAFF. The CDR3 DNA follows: TGTGCCAGCAGCCAAAATTCAGGTACAAGGCGGGCTGAAGCTTTCTTT.

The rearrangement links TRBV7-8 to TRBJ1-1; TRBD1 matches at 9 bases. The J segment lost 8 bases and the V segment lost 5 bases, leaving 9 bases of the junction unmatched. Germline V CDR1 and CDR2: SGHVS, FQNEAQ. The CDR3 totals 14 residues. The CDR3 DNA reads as TGTGCCAGCAGCACCCGGACAGGGGTCGGGGAAGCTTTCTTT. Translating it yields CASSTRTGVGEAFF.

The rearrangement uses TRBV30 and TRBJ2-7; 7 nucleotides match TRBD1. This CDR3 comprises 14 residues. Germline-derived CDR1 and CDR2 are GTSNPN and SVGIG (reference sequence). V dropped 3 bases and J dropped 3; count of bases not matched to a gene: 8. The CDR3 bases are TGTGCCTGGAGCGGGACAGACCTCCTCTACGAGCAGTACTTC. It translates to CAWSGTDLLYEQYF.

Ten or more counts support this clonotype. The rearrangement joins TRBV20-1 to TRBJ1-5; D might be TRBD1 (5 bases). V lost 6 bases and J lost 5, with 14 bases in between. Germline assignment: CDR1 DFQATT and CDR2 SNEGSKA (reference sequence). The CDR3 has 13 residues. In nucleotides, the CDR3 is TGCAGTGCGCGCCGGGACGGGGATCAGCCCCAGCATTTT. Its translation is CSARRDGDQPQHF.

CDR3 sequence reads: CASSSAGGNQPQHF. The DNA of the CDR3 is TGTGCCAGCAGTTCTGCAGGGGGAAATCAGCCCCAGCATTTT. V gene TRBV28 combines with J gene TRBJ1-5; TRBD1 matches at 7 bases. Per germline, CDR1 MDHEN and CDR2 SYDVKM. The CDR3 is 14 residues long. The V and J ends lost 4 bases and 4 bases, in that order; junction bases with no gene match: 4.

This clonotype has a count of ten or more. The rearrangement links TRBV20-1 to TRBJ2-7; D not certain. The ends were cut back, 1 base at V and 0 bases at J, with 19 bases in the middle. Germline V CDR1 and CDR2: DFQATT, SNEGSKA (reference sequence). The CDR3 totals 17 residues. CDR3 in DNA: TGCAGTGCTAGAGTTGACCTAAGCCCCGGCGGCTCCTACGAGCAGTACTTC. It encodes CSARVDLSPGGSYEQYF.

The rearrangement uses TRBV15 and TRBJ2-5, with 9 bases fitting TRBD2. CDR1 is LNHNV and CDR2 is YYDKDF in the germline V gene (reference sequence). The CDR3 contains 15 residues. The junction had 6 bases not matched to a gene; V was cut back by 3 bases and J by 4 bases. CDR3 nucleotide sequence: TGTGCCACCAGCAGTCCCGGGACTAGCATAGAGACCCAGTACTTC. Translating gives CATSSPGTSIETQYF.

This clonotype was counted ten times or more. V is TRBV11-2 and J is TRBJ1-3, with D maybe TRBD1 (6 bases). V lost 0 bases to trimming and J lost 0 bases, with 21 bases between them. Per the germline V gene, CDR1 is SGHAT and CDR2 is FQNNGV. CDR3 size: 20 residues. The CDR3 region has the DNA TGTGCCAGCAGCTTAGATAATACGGGCTTCCGGGACACCTCTGGAAACACCATATATTTT. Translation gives CASSLDNTGFRDTSGNTIYF. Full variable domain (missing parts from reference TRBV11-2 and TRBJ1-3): EAGVAQSPRYKIIEKRQSVAFWCNPISGHATLYWYQQILGQGPKLLIQFQNNGVVDDSQLPKDRFSAERLKGVDSTLKIQPAKLEDSAVYLCASSLDNTGFRDTSGNTIYFGEGSWLTVV.

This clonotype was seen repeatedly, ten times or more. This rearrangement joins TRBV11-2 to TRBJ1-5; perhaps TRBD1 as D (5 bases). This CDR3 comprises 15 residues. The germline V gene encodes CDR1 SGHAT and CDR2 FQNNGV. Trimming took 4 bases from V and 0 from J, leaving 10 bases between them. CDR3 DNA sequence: TGTGCCAGCAGCTATAATACAGGTAGCAATCAGCCCCAGCATTTT. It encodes CASSYNTGSNQPQHF.

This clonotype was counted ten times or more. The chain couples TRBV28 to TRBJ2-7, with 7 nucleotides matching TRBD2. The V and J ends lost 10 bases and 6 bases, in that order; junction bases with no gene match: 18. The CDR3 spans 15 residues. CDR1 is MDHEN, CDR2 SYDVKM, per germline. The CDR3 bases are TGTGCCACCAACCTGGGGGGGACCGGGACCGTCGAGCAGTACTTC. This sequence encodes CATNLGGTGTVEQYF.

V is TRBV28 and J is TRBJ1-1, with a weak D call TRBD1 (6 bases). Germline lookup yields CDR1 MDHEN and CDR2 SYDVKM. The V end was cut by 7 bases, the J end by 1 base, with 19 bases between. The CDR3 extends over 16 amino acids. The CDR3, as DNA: TGTGCCAGCACCCCACAGGGAGGATTATCGAACACTGAAGCTTTCTTT. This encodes CASTPQGGLSNTEAFF. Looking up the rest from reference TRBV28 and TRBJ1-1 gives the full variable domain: DVKVTQSSRYLVKRTGEKVFLECVQDMDHENMFWYRQDPGLGLRLIYFSYDVKMKEKGDIPEGYSVSREKKERFSLILESASTNQTSMYLCASTPQGGLSNTEAFFGQGTRLTVV.

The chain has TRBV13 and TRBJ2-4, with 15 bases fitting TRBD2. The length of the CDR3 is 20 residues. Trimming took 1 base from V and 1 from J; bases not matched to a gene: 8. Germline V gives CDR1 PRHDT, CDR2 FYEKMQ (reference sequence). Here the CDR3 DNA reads TGTGCCAGCAGCTTAGAAACGGGACTAGCGGGAGGAGGGGCCAAAAACATTCAGTACTTC. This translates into CASSLETGLAGGGAKNIQYF.

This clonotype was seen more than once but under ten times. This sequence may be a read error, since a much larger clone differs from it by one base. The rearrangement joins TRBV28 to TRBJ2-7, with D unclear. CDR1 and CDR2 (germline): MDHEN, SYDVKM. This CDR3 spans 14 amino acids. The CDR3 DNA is TGTGCCGGCAGTTTATCCCCCAGGAACTACGAGCAGTACTTC. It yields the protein CAGSLSPRNYEQYF.

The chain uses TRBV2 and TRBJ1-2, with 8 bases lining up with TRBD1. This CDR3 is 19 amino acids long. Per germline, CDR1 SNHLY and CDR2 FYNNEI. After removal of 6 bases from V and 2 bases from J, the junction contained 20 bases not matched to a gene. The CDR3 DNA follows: TGTGCCAGCAGCGACGAGACCTCCGGCCGGGACAGGAGGAACTATGGCTACACCTTC. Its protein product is CASSDETSGRDRRNYGYTF.

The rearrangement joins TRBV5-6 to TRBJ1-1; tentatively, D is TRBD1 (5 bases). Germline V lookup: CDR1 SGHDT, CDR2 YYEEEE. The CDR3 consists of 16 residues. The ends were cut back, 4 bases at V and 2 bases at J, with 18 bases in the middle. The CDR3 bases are TGTGCCAGCAGCCCCCCCCCAGGGCCCCTCAACACTGAAGCTTTCTTT. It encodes CASSPPPGPLNTEAFF.

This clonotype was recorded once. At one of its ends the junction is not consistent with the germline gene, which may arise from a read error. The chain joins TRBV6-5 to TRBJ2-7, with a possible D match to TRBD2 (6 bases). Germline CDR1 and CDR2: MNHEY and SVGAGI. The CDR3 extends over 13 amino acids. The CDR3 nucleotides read TGTGCCAGCAGTTACCCAGGGAGGTACGAGCAGTACTTT. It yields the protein CASSYPGRYEQYF.

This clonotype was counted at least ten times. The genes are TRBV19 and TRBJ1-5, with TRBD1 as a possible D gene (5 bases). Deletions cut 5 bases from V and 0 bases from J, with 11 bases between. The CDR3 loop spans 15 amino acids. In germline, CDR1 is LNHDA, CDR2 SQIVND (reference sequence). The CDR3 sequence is CASSPTVYSNQPQHF. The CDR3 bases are TGTGCCAGTAGTCCGACAGTTTATAGCAATCAGCCCCAGCATTTT.

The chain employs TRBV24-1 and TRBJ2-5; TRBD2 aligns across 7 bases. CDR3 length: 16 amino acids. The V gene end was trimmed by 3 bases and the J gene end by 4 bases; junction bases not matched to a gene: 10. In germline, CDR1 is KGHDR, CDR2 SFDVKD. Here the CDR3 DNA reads TGTGCCACCAGTGATCGATTGAGCGGGGCGGCAGAGACCCAGTACTTC. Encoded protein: CATSDRLSGAAETQYF.

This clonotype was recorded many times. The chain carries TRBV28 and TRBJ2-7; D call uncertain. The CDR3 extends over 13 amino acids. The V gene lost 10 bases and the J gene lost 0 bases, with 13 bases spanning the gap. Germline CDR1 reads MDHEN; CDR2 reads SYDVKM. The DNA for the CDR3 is TGTGCCACCCTCGTAGGGTCCTCCTACGAGCAGTACTTC. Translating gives CATLVGSSYEQYF.

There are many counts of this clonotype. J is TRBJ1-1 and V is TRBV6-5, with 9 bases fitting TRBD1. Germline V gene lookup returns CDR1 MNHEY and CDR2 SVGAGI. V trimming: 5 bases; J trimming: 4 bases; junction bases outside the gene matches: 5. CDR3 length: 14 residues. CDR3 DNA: TGTGCCAGCAGTCAGACAGGGGGTAGCACTGAAGCTTTCTTT. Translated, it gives CASSQTGGSTEAFF.

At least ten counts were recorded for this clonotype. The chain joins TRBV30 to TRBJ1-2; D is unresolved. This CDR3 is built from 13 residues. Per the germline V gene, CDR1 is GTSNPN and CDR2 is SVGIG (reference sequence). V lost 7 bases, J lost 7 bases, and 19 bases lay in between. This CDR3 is CASTLIGSPGYTF. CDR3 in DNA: TGTGCCTCGACGCTAATTGGGTCCCCTGGCTACACCTTC.